This T cell receptor beta chain was sequenced in a study of T cell changes during pregnancy in multiple sclerosis. Profiled with immunoSEQ multiplex PCR; TCRdb holds only in-frame clones, not every one. The sample yields fewer than 45,000 clones, just under 95% seen once. The CDR3 is 13 residues long. The germline CDR1 and CDR2 sequences are LNHDA and SQIVND (reference sequence). V was pared by 5 bases and J by 2 bases, with 9 bases between. The chain couples TRBV19 to TRBJ1-1; tentative D call: TRBD1 (6 bases). This clonotype was obtained from a female donor with multiple sclerosis, enrolled in a pregnancy study. The sample in question was CD4+ T cells from peripheral blood mononuclear cells, obtained in the first trimester of pregnancy. The DNA of the CDR3 is TGTGCCAGTAGTCAACAGGGTAACACTGAAGCTTTCTTT. As protein: CASSQQGNTEAFF.